The 10 T cell receptor beta chains in this list originate from one sample, sequenced in a study of human T cells and chemical hapten exposure. In TCRdb, the RACE reads were re-called with MiXCR into one record per CDR3 protein. The sample contains about 61,000 distinct CDR3 sequences, approximately 7% of which appear only once. Time point of the sample: pre-sensitization, week 0. Treatment defined: therapeutic diphenylcyclopropenone sensitization with weekly scalp DPC. The source was whole blood, collected in connection with sensitization to the hapten diphenylcyclopropenone (DPC). These receptors were collected from a woman in her twenties or thirties with alopecia areata. Some clones in this sample may be carry-over from other donors' samples.

This clonotype was seen at least ten times. The rearrangement links TRBV29-1 to TRBJ1-1, with 7 bases identical to TRBD1. J lost 5 bases, V lost 6 bases, and 3 bases had no gene match. The CDR3 covers 11 residues. Germline CDR1 and CDR2: SQVTM and ANQGSEA. CDR3: CSVSRGTEAFF. CDR3 DNA: TGCAGCGTGAGCAGGGGGACTGAAGCTTTCTTT.

This clonotype was detected ten times or more. The chain is built from TRBV7-2 and TRBJ2-7; D is perhaps TRBD1 (6 bases). The CDR3 extends over 14 amino acids. Trimming left V 1 base short and J 8 bases short, with 15 bases between. Germline V gives CDR1 SGHTA, CDR2 FQGNSA. The CDR3 region is CASSLGTAEGKQYF. Here the CDR3 DNA reads TGTGCCAGCAGCTTAGGGACAGCTGAGGGAAAGCAGTACTTC.

This clonotype showed up many times. The chain is built from TRBV20-1 and TRBJ1-6; 7 bases map to TRBD1. The CDR3 sequence is 13 residues long. Trimming took 3 bases from V and 9 from J; bases not matched to a gene: 5. Germline assignment: CDR1 DFQATT and CDR2 SNEGSKA (reference sequence). The CDR3 DNA follows: TGCAGTGCTAGCGACAGGGAGTTTTCACCCCTCCACTTT. Translated: CSASDREFSPLHF.

This clonotype was picked up a small number of times. The chain couples TRBV19 to TRBJ2-1; a possible D gene is TRBD1 (6 bases). V gave up 0 bases and J gave up 8 bases, with 8 bases separating them. The CDR3 runs to 13 residues. Germline values: CDR1 LNHDA, CDR2 SQIVND (reference sequence). CDR3 DNA sequence: TGTGCCAGTAGTATAGATCGGACAGATGAGCAGTTCTTC. This gives the protein CASSIDRTDEQFF.

This clonotype was counted only a few times. The V call is TRBV11-2, the J call TRBJ1-4; maybe TRBD1 (6 bases). From germline, CDR1 is SGHAT and CDR2 FQNNGV. V dropped 5 bases and J dropped 7 bases, with 17 bases sitting between them. CDR3 length: 15 amino acids. DNA of the CDR3: TGTGCCAGCAGCCCGACAGGTGCATCGGGTGAAAAACTGTTTTTT. Protein sequence: CASSPTGASGEKLFF.

The chain has TRBV7-9 and TRBJ1-4, with TRBD1 matching over 11 bases. CDR1 SEHNR and CDR2 FQNEAQ come from the germline V gene (reference sequence). J lost 8 bases, V lost 3 bases, and 2 bases had no gene match. This CDR3 has 14 residues. CDR3 DNA sequence: TGTGCCAGCAGCTTTGGGACAGGGGGAGAAAAACTGTTTTTT. Its protein is CASSFGTGGEKLFF.

At least ten counts were recorded for this clonotype. The chain is built from TRBV6-5 and TRBJ1-1; D unresolved. CDR1 is MNHEY and CDR2 is SVGAGI in the germline V gene. This CDR3 is built from 15 residues. V shed 2 bases and J shed 4 bases, with 14 bases lying between them. CDR3 sequence (DNA): TGTGCCAGCAGTTACGGTGGAGGGTACGGCACTGAAGCTTTCTTT. It specifies CASSYGGGYGTEAFF.

This clonotype appeared many times. The chain carries TRBV10-3 and TRBJ2-2; no clear D gene. There are 13 residues in the CDR3. Germline V gives CDR1 ENHRY, CDR2 SYGVKD. V lost 6 bases and J 6 bases, leaving 11 bases between the germline ends. CDR3 coding DNA: TGTGCCATCAGCGGAAGAATCCCCGGGGAGCTGTTTTTT. Protein: CAISGRIPGELFF.

This clonotype was observed many times. The rearrangement links TRBV5-8 to TRBJ1-1; no firm D call. Per germline, CDR1 SGHTS and CDR2 YDEGEE. The CDR3 contains 14 residues. Trimming shortened V by 4 bases and J by 7 bases, and 17 bases separated the two germline ends. In DNA form, the CDR3 reads TGTGCCAGCAGCGGTCAGGACGCTTCCGGTGAAGCTTTCTTT. Translating gives CASSGQDASGEAFF.

This clonotype was observed at least ten times. The rearrangement links TRBV2 to TRBJ1-6, with D tentatively TRBD1 (5 bases). The CDR3 length is 17 residues. Trimming took off 2 bases at V and 0 bases at J, with 11 bases between the two ends. The V gene's germline CDR1 is SNHLY and CDR2 FYNNEI. The CDR3 here is CASSEIGASSYNSPLHF. In nucleotides, the CDR3 is TGTGCCAGCAGTGAAATCGGGGCCAGCTCCTATAATTCACCCCTCCACTTT.